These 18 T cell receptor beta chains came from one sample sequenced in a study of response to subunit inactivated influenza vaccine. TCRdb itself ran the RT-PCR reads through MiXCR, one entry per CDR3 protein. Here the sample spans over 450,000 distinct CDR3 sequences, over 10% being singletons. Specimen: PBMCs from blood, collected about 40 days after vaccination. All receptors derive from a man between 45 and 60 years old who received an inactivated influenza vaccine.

CDR3 residues: CSAPLGGSNQPQHF. In DNA, the CDR3 is TGCAGTGCTCCCTTGGGGGGGAGCAATCAGCCCCAGCATTTT. The chain is built from TRBV20-1 and TRBJ1-5, with TRBD1 as a possible D gene (5 bases). The CDR3 is 14 residues long. Germline-derived CDR1 and CDR2 are DFQATT and SNEGSKA (reference sequence). The V gene lost 5 bases and the J gene lost 1 base, with 12 bases spanning the gap.

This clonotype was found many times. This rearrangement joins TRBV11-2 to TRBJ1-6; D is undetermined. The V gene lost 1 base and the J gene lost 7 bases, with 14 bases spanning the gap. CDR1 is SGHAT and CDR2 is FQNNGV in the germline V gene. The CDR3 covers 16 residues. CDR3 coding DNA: TGTGCCAGCAGCTTAGTTTACGACATCTCGAATTCACCCCTCCACTTT. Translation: CASSLVYDISNSPLHF.

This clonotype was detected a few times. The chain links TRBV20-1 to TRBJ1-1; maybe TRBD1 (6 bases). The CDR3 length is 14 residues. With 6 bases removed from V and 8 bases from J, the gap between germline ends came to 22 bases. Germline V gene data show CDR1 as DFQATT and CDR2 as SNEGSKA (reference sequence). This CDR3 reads CSARRFDIRGEAFF. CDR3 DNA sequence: TGCAGTGCCAGACGGTTTGATATCAGGGGAGAAGCTTTCTTT.

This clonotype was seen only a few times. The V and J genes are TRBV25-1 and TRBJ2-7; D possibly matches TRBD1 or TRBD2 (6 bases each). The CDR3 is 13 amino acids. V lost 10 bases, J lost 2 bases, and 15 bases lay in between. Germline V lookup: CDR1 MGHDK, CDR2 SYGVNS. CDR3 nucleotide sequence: TGTGCCACGACAGAGGGGGGAGCCTACGAGCAGTACTTC. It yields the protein CATTEGGAYEQYF.

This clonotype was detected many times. The CDR3 DNA is TGTGCCAGCAGCCGTGACCGACTAGCGGGTACCTACGAGCAGTACTTC. Translation: CASSRDRLAGTYEQYF. The chain recombines TRBV14 with TRBJ2-7; 10 bases align to TRBD2. The CDR3 contains 16 residues. Germline lookup yields CDR1 SGHDN and CDR2 FVKESK. V shed 4 bases and J 2 bases; nucleotides not matched to a gene: 8.

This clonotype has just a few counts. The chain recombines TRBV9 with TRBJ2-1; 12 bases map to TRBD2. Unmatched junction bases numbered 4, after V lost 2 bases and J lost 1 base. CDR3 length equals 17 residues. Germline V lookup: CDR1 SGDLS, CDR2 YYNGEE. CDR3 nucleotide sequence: TGTGCCAGCAGCGTCACCGGACTAGCGGGGTCCTACAATGAGCAGTTCTTC. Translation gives CASSVTGLAGSYNEQFF.

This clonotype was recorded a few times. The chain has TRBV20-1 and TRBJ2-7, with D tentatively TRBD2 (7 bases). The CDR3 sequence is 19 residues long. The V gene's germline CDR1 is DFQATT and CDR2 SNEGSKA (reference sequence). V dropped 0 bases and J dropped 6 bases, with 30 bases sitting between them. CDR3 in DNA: TGCAGTGCTAGAGATCTCCAGCCTACTCGGGGGGCCTCCTATGTCGAGCAGTACTTC. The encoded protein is CSARDLQPTRGASYVEQYF.

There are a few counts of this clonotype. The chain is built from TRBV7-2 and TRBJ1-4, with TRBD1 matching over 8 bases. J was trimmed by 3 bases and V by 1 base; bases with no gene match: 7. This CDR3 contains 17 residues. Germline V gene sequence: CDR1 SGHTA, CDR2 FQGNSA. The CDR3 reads CASSLVAGGLSNEKLFF. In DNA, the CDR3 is TGTGCCAGCAGCTTAGTCGCAGGGGGCTTGTCTAATGAAAAACTGTTTTTT.

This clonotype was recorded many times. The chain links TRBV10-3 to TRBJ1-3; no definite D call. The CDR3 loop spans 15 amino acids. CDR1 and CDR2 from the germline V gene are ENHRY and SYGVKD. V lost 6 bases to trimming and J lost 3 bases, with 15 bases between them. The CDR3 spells CAISGSGSHGNTIYF. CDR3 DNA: TGTGCCATCAGCGGATCCGGGAGTCATGGAAACACCATATATTTT.

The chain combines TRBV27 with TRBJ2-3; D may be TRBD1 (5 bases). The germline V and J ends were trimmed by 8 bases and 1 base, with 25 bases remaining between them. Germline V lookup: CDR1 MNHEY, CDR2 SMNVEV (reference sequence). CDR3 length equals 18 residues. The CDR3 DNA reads TGTGCCAGCGGACCCCAGGGAATATCCCATTTCGGCACAGATACGCAGTATTTT. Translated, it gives CASGPQGISHFGTDTQYF.

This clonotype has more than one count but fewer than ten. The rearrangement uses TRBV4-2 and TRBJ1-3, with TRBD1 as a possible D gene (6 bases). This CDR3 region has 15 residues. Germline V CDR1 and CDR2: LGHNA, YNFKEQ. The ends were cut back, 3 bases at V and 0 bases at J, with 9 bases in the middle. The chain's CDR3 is CASSQDSNSGNTIYF. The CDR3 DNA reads TGTGCCAGCAGCCAGGACAGCAACTCTGGAAACACCATATATTTT.

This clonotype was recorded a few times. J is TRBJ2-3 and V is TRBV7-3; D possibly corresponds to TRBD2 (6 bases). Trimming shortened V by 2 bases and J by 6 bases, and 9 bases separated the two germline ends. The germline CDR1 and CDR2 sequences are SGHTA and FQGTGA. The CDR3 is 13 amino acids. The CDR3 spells CASSLGAGDTQYF. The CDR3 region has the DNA TGTGCCAGCAGCTTAGGGGCGGGGGATACGCAGTATTTT.

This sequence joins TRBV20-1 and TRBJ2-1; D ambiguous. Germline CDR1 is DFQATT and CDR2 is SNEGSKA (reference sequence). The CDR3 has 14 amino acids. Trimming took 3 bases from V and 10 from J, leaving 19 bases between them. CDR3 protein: CSASSGVAAGEQFF. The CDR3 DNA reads TGCAGTGCTAGTAGTGGGGTAGCTGCTGGCGAGCAGTTCTTC.

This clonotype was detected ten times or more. The CDR3 DNA follows: TGCAGCGTTCGAGGTCCCGGGGCCTCACCCCTCCACTTT. Protein sequence: CSVRGPGASPLHF. The rearrangement joins TRBV29-1 to TRBJ1-6, with TRBD1 as a possible D gene (5 bases). The ends were cut back, 5 bases at V and 10 bases at J, with 15 bases in the middle. The CDR3 has 13 amino acids. Germline CDR1 is SQVTM and CDR2 is ANQGSEA.

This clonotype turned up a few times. The CDR3 DNA is TGTGCCAGCTCACCGTCAGGACGGAATAGCAATCAGCCCCAGCATTTT. This gives the protein CASSPSGRNSNQPQHF. The V gene is TRBV18, the J gene TRBJ1-5; D gene unclear. Trimming removed 3 bases from V and 0 bases from J, with 12 bases in between. This CDR3 spans 16 amino acids. The germline V gene encodes CDR1 KGHSH and CDR2 LQKENI. Together with reference TRBV18 and TRBJ1-5, the CDR3 gives the full variable domain: NAGVMQNPRHLVRRRGQEARLRCSPMKGHSHVYWYRQLPEEGLKFMVYLQKENIIDESGMPKERFSAEFPKEGPSILRIQQVVRGDSAAYFCASSPSGRNSNQPQHFGDGTRLSIL.

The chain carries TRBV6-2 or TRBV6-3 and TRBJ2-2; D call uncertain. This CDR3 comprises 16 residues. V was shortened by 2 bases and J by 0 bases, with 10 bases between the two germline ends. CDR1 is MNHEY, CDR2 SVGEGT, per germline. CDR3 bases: TGTGCCAGCAGTTACGTCCATTGGGCGAACACCGGGGAGCTGTTTTTT. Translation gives CASSYVHWANTGELFF.

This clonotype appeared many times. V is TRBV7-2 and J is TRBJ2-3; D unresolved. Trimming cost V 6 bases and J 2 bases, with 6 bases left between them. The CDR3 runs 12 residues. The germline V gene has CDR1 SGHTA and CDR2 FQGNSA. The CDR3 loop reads CASSYSTDTQYF. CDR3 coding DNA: TGTGCCAGCAGTTACTCCACAGATACGCAGTATTTT.

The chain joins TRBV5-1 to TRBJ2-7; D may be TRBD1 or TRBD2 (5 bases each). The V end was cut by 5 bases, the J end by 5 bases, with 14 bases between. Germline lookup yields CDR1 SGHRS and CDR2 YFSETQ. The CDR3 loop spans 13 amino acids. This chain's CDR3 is CASSEQGVHEQYF. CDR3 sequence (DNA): TGCGCCAGCAGTGAGCAGGGAGTTCACGAGCAGTACTTC.